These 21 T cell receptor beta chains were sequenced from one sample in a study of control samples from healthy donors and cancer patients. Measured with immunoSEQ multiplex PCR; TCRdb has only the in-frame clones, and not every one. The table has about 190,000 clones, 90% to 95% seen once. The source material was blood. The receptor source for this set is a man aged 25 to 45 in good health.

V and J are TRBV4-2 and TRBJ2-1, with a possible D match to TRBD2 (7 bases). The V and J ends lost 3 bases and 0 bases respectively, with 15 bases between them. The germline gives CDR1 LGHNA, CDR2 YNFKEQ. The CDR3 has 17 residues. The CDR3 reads CASSHTAGASSYNEQFF. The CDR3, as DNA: TGTGCCAGCAGCCATACGGCGGGGGCGAGCTCCTACAATGAGCAGTTCTTC.

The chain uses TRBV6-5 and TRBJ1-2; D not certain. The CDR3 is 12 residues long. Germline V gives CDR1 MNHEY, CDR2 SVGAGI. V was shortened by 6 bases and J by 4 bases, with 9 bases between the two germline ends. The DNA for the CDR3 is TGTGCCAGCAGAACAGAAATCTATGGCTACACCTTC. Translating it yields CASRTEIYGYTF.

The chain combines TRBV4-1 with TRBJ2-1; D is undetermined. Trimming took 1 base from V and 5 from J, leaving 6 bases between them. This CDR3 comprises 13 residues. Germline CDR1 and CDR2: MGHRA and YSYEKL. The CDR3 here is CASSQVGDNEQFF. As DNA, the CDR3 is TGCGCCAGCAGCCAAGTTGGAGACAATGAGCAGTTCTTC.

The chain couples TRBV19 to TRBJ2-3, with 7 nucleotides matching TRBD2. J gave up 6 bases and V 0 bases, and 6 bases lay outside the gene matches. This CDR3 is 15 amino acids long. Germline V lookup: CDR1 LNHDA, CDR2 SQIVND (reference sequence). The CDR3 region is CASSIEVGGRDTQYF. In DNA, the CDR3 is TGTGCCAGTAGTATAGAGGTCGGGGGGAGGGATACGCAGTATTTT.

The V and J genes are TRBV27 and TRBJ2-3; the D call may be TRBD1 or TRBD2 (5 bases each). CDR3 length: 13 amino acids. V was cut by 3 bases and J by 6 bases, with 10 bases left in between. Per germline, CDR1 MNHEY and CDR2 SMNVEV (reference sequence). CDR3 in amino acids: CASSFGWGDTQYF. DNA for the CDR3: TGTGCCAGCAGTTTTGGGTGGGGGGATACGCAGTATTTT.

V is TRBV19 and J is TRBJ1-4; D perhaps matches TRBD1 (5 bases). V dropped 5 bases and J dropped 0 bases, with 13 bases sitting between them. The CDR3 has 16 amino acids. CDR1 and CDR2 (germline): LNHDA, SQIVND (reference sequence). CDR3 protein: CASSLRQSATNEKLFF. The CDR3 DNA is TGTGCCAGTAGTTTACGACAGAGTGCAACTAATGAAAAACTGTTTTTT.

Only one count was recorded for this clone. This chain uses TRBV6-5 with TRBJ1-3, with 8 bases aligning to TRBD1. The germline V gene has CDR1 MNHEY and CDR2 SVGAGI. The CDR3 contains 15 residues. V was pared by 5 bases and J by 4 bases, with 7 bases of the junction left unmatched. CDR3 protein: CASSPQGAVGNTIYF. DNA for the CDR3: TGTGCCAGCAGTCCCCAGGGGGCGGTCGGAAACACCATATATTTT.

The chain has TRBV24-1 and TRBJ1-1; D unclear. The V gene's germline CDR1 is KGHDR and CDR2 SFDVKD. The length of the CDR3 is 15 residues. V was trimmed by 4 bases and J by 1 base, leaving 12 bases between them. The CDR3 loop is CATSDARTGNTEAFF. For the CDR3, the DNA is TGTGCCACCAGTGACGCCCGGACGGGGAACACTGAAGCTTTCTTT.

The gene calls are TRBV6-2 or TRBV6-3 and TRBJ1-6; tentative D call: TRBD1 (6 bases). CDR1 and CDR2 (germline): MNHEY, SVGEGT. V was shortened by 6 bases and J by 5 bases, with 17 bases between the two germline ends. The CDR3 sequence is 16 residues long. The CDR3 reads CASSPIRWGHNSPLHF. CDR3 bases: TGTGCCAGCAGCCCAATCCGGTGGGGGCATAATTCACCCCTCCACTTT.

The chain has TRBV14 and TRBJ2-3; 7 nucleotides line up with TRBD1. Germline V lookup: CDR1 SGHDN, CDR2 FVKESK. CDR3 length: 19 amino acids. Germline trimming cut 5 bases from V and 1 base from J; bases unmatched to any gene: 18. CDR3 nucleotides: TGTGCCAGCAGCTCAAGAACTCGGTCGACAGGGTGGGGCACAGATACGCAGTATTTT. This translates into CASSSRTRSTGWGTDTQYF.

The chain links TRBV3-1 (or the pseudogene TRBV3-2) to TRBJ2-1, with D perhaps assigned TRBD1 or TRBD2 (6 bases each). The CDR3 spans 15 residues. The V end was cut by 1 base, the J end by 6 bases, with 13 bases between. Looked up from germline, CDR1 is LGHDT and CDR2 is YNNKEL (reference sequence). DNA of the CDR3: TGTGCCAGCAGCCAAGCGGGGGCGCGGGTCAATGAGCAGTTCTTC. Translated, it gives CASSQAGARVNEQFF.

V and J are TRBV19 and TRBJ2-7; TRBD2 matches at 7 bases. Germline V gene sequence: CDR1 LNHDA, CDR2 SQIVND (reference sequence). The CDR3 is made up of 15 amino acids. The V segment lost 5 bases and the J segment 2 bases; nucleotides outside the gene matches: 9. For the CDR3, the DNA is TGTGCCAGTAGTGATCAGGTGGGAGGGACCTACGAGCAGTACTTC. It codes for CASSDQVGGTYEQYF.

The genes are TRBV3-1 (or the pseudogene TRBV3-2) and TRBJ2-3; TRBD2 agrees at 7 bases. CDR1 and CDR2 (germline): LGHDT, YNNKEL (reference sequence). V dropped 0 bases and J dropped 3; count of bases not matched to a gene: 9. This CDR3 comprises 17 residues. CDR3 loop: CASSQDRKGGRTDTQYF. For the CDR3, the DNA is TGTGCCAGCAGCCAAGATCGGAAGGGAGGGAGGACAGATACGCAGTATTTT.

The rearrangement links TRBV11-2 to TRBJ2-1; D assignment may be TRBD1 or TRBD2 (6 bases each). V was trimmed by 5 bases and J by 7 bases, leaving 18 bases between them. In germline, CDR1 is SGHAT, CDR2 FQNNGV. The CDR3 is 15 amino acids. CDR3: CASSARGHSGNEQFF. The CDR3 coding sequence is TGTGCCAGCAGCGCGCGGGGACACTCGGGAAATGAGCAGTTCTTC.

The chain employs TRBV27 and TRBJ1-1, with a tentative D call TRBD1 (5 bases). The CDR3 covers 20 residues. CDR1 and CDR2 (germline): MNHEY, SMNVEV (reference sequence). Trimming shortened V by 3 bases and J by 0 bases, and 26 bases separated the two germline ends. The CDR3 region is CASSFVGAGGKNAMNTEAFF. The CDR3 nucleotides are TGTGCCAGCAGTTTCGTCGGGGCCGGTGGGAAAAACGCCATGAACACTGAAGCTTTCTTT.

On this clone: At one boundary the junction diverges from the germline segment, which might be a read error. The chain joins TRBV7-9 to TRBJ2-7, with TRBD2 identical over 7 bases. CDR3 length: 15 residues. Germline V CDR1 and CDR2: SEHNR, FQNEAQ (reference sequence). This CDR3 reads CASSTPRGVIYAQYF. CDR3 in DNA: TGTGCCAGCAGCACTCCCCGGGGGGTTATCTACGCGCAGTACTTC.

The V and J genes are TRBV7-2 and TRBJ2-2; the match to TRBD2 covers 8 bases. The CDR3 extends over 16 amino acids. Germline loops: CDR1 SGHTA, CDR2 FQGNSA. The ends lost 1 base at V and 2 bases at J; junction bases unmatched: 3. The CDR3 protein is CASSLVAGPNTGELFF. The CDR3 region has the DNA TGTGCCAGCAGCTTAGTAGCGGGGCCAAACACCGGGGAGCTGTTTTTT. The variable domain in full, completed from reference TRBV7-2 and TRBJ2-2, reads GAGVSQSPSNKVTEKGKDVELRCDPISGHTALYWYRQSLGQGLEFLIYFQGNSAPDKSGLPSDRFSAERTGGSVSTLTIQRTQQEDSAVYLCASSLVAGPNTGELFFGEGSRLTVL.

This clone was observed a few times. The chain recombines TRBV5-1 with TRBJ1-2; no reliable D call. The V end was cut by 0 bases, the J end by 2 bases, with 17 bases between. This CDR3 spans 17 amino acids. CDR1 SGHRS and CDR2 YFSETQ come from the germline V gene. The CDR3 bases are TGCGCCAGCAGCTTGGACCTTCAGGCAGGCCGCAACTATGGCTACACCTTC. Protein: CASSLDLQAGRNYGYTF.

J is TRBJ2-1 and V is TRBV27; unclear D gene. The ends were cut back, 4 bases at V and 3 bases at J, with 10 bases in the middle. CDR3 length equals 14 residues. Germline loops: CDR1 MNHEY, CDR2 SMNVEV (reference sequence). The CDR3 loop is CASSSLQGYNEQFF. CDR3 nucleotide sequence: TGTGCCAGCAGTTCACTTCAAGGCTACAATGAGCAGTTCTTC.

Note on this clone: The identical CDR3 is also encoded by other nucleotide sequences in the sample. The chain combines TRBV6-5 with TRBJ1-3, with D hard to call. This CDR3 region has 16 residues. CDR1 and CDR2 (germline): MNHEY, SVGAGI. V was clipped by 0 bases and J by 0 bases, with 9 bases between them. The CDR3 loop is CASSYSSRSSGNTIYF. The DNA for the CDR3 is TGTGCCAGCAGTTACTCGAGTCGTTCCTCTGGAAACACCATATATTTT.

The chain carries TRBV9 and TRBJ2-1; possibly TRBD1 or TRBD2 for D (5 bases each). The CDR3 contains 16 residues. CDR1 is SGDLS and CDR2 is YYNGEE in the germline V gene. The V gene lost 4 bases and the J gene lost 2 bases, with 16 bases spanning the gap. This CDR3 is CASSSDTRGPYNEQFF. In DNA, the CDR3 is TGTGCCAGCAGCTCGGACACTAGGGGCCCCTACAATGAGCAGTTCTTC.